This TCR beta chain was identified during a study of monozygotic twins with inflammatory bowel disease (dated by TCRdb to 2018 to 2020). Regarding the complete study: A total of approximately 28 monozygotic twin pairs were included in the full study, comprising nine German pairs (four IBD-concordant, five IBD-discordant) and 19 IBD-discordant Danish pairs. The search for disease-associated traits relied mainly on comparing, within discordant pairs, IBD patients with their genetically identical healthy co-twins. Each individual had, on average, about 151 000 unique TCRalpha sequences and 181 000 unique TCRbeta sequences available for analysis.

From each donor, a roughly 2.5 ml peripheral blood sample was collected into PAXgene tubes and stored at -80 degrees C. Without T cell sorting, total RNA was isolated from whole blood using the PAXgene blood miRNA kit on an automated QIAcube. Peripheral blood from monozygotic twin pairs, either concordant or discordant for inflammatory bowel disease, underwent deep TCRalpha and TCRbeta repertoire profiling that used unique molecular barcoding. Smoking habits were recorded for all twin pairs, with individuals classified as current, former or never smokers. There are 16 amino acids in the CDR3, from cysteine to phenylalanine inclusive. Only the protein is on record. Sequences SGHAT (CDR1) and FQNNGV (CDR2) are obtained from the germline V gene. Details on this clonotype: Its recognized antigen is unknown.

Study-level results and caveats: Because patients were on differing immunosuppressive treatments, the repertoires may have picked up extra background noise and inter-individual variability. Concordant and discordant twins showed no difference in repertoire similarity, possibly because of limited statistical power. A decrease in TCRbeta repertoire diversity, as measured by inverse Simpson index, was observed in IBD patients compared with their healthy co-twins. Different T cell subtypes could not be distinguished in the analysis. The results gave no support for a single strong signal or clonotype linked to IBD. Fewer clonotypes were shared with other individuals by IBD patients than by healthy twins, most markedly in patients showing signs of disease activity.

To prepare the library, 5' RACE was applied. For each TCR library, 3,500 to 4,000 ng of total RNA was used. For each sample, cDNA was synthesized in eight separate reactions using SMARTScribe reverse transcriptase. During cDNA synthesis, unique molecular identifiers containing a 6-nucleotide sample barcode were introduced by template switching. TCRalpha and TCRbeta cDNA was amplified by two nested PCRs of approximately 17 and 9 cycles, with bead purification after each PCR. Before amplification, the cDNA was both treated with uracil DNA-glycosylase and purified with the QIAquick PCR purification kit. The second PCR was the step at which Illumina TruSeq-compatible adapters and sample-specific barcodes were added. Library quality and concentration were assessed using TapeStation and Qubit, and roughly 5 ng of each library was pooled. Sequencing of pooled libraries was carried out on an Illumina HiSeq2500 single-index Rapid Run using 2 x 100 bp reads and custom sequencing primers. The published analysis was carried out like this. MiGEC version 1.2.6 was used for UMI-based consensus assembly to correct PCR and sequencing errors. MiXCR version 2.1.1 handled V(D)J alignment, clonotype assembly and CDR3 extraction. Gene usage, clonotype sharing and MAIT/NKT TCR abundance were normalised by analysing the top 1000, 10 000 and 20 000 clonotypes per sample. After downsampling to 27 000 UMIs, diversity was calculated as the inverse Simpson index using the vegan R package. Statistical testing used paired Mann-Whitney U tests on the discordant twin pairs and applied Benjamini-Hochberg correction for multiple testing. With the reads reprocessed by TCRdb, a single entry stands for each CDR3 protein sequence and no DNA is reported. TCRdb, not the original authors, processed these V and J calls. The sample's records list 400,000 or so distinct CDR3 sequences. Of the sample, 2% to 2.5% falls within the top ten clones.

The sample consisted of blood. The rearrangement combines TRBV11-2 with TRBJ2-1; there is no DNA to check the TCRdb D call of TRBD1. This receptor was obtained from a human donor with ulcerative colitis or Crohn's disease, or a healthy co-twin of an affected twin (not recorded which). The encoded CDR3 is CASSRAQGAGYNEQFF.